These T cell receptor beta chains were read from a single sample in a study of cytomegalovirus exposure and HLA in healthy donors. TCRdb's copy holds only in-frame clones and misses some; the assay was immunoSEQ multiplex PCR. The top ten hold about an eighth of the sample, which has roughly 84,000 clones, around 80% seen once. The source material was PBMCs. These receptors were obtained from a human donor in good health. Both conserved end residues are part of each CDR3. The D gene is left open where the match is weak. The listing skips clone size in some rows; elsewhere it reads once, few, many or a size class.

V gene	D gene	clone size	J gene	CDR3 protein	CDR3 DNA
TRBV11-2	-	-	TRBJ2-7	CASSPNGGGSYEQYF	TGTGCCAGCAGCCCGAACGGGGGTGGTTCCTACGAGCAGTACTTC
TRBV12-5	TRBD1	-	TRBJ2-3	CASGLVYVGTGLTDTQYF	TGTGCTAGTGGTTTGGTATATGTGGGGACAGGGCTCACAGATACGCAGTATTTT
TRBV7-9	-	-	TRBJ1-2	CASSLSTPNYGYTF	TGTGCCAGCAGCTTAAGCACGCCCAACTATGGCTACACCTTC
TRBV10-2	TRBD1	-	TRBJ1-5	CASSESFFRQGGRNQPQHF	TGCGCCAGCAGTGAGTCGTTCTTTAGACAGGGCGGTCGGAATCAGCCCCAGCATTTT
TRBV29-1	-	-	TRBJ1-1	CSVGEGGGQGAFF	TGCAGCGTTGGAGAAGGAGGAGGGCAAGGGGCTTTCTTT
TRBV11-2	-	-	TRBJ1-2	CASSGLEDGYTF	TGTGCCAGCAGCGGGCTGGAAGATGGCTACACCTTC
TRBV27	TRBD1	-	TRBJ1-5	CASSLSAGTGLQPQHF	TGTGCCAGCAGTTTATCTGCCGGGACAGGGCTTCAGCCCCAGCATTTT
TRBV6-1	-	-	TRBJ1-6	CASNTVLNSPLHF	TGTGCCAGCAATACGGTTCTAAATTCACCCCTCCACTTT
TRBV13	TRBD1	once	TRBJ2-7	CASSLRQGTYEQYF	TGTGCCAGCAGCTTACGACAGGGGACCTACGAGCAGTACTTC
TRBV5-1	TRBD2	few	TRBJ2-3	CASSFRGGAQDTQYF	TGCGCCAGCAGCTTCCGCGGGGGGGCCCAGGATACGCAGTATTTT
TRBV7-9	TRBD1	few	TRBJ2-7	CASSLTGAYEQYF	TGTGCCAGCAGCTTAACAGGGGCCTACGAGCAGTACTTC
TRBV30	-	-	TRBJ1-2	CAWSVGVPPGRDYGYPF	TGTGCCTGGAGCGTAGGGGTACCACCCGGCCGGGACTATGGCTACCCCTTC
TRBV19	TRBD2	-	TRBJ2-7	CASSGHGGNSYEQYF	TGTGCCAGTAGTGGTCACGGGGGGAACTCCTACGAGCAGTACTTC
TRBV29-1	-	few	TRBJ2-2	CSAINRGAGELFF	TGCAGCGCAATAAATCGGGGAGCCGGGGAGCTGTTTTTT
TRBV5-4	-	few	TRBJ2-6	CASRISSGANVLTF	TGTGCCAGCAGGATTAGCTCTGGGGCCAACGTCCTGACTTTC
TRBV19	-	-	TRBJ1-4	CASRARGEEKLFF	TGTGCCTCCCGGGCCAGGGGAGAAGAAAAACTGTTTTTT
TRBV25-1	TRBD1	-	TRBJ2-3	CASSDWDRGFTDTQYF	TGTGCCAGCAGTGACTGGGACAGGGGGTTCACAGATACGCAGTATTTT
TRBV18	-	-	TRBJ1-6	CASSPSVSNSPLHF	TGTGCCAGCTCACCCTCGGTTTCCAATTCACCCCTCCACTTT
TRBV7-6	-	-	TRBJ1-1	CASSADNHRAEAFF	TGTGCCAGCAGCGCGGACAACCATCGGGCTGAAGCTTTCTTT
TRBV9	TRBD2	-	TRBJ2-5	CASSPPRGTTQETQYF	TGTGCCAGCAGCCCACCTCGAGGGACTACCCAAGAGACCCAGTACTTC
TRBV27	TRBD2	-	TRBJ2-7	CASSFGGSSYEQYF	TGTGCCAGCAGTTTCGGCGGGAGCTCCTACGAGCAGTACTTC
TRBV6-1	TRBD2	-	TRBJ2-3	CASSLGLGGGDTQYF	TGTGCCAGCAGTTTAGGCCTTGGCGGGGGAGATACGCAGTATTTT
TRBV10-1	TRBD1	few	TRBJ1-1	CASSGGQEAFF	TGCGCCAGCAGTGGGGGACAGGAAGCTTTCTTT
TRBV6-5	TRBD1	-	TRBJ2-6	CASSPDRAGANVLTF	TGTGCCAGCAGCCCGGACAGGGCTGGGGCCAACGTCCTGACTTTC
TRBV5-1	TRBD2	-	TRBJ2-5	CASSPLAPEETQYF	TGCGCCAGCAGCCCACTAGCGCCGGAAGAGACCCAGTACTTC
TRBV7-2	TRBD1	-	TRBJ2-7	CASSLALGQGSYEQYF	TGTGCCAGCAGCTTAGCGCTCGGACAGGGGTCCTACGAGCAGTACTTC
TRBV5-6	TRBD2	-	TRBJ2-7	CASSSKGLAGEYEQYF	TGTGCCAGCAGCTCGAAGGGACTAGCGGGGGAGTACGAGCAGTACTTC
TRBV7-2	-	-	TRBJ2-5	CASSLDEGLSTQYF	TGTGCCAGCAGCTTAGACGAGGGTCTGTCGACCCAGTACTTC
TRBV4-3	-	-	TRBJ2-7	CASSQMTGVYEQYF	TGCGCCAGCAGCCAAATGACAGGAGTCTACGAGCAGTACTTC
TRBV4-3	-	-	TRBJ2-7	CASSQDLPYEQYF	TGCGCCAGCAGCCAAGATCTCCCCTACGAGCAGTACTTC
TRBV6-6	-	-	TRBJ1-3	CASSYSEAGNTIYF	TGTGCCAGCAGTTACTCGGAGGCTGGAAACACCATATATTTT